The 27 T cell receptor beta chains presented below share a single source sample, sequenced in a study of regulatory T cells in long-lasting Graves disease. Time point in this sample: newly diagnosed GD, antithyroid drugs for less than 3 months. With RNA extracted from PBMCs as input, the TCR library was made. To make TCR beta libraries, researchers used iRepertoire HTBI primers and Arm-PCR of CDR3 regions. Each CDR3 protein is one row after TCRdb ran MiXCR on the multiplex PCR reads. The data contain fewer than 350,000 distinct CDR3 sequences, 18% of them seen just once; the ten biggest clones take up around 37%. This specimen consisted of peripheral blood mononuclear cells (PBMCs), obtained at new diagnosis, from a patient treated with antithyroid drugs. The source of these receptors is a female donor with Graves disease.

This clonotype was observed a handful of times. This chain links TRBV20-1 with TRBJ2-7, with D possibly being TRBD1 (6 bases). In germline, CDR1 is DFQATT, CDR2 SNEGSKA (reference sequence). The CDR3 is 13 residues long. Trimming stripped 1 base from V and 3 bases from J, with 10 bases between. Here the CDR3 DNA reads TGCAGTGCTAGAGCTATCAGGGGCTACGAGCAGTACTTC. Encoded protein: CSARAIRGYEQYF.

In regard to this clonotype: This may arise from a read error, as a much more abundant clone is one base away. This chain links TRBV11-2 with TRBJ2-3, with 7 nucleotides matching TRBD2. There are 16 residues in the CDR3. The germline gives CDR1 SGHAT, CDR2 FQNNGV. The trim removed 0 bases at V and 11 bases at J, leaving 14 bases unmatched. The DNA for the CDR3 is TGTGCCAGCAGCTTAGATGGTAAGGCGGGAGAAACGATGCAGTATTTT. This encodes CASSLDGKAGETMQYF.

In this sample, this clonotype turned up many times. V is TRBV2 and J is TRBJ2-3; a weak D match, TRBD2 (5 bases). The CDR3 contains 15 residues. Germline V gene lookup returns CDR1 SNHLY and CDR2 FYNNEI. The germline V and J ends were trimmed by 5 bases and 6 bases, with 18 bases remaining between them. In DNA form, the CDR3 reads TGTGCCAGCAGTTCCCGAGGGTCTAACTCCGATACGCAGTATTTT. Its protein product is CASSSRGSNSDTQYF.

This clonotype was recorded many times. J is TRBJ1-1 and V is TRBV28; perhaps TRBD1 as D (6 bases). CDR1 and CDR2 (germline): MDHEN, SYDVKM. The CDR3 spans 13 residues. Trimming shortened V by 5 bases and J by 5 bases, and 12 bases separated the two germline ends. DNA of the CDR3: TGTGCCAGCAGTAACCGGGACATGACTGAAGCTTTCTTT. Protein product: CASSNRDMTEAFF. The full variable domain, completed using reference TRBV28 and TRBJ1-1, is DVKVTQSSRYLVKRTGEKVFLECVQDMDHENMFWYRQDPGLGLRLIYFSYDVKMKEKGDIPEGYSVSREKKERFSLILESASTNQTSMYLCASSNRDMTEAFFGQGTRLTVV.

This clonotype was detected ten times or more. The V call is TRBV6-1, the J call TRBJ2-4; TRBD1 is a possible D gene (7 bases). Trimming stripped 4 bases from V and 0 bases from J, with 13 bases between. Germline-derived CDR1 and CDR2 are MNHNS and SASEGT. This CDR3 is built from 16 residues. CDR3 DNA: TGTGCCAGCAGTGGCCGACAGGGACTAGCCAAAAACATTCAGTACTTC. Protein sequence: CASSGRQGLAKNIQYF.

This clonotype was counted ten times or more. The rearrangement uses TRBV27 and TRBJ1-5; D gene unclear. Germline V gene lookup returns CDR1 MNHEY and CDR2 SMNVEV (reference sequence). The CDR3 is 16 residues long. The V end was cut by 3 bases, the J end by 4 bases, with 16 bases between. CDR3 bases: TGTGCCAGCAGTTTGAATCCCCTACAGCCTAATCAGCCCCAGCATTTT. As protein: CASSLNPLQPNQPQHF.

Many counts were recorded for this clonotype. V is TRBV12-3 or TRBV12-4 and J is TRBJ2-1; 11 nucleotides match TRBD2. This CDR3 spans 18 amino acids. V lost 3 bases and J lost 4; bases outside the gene matches: 11. CDR3 in DNA: TGTGCCAGCAGTTTTGAAGGGCGACTAGCGGGAATATACAATGAGCAGTTCTTC. This encodes CASSFEGRLAGIYNEQFF.

To note about this clonotype: One junction end disagrees with the germline gene, perhaps due to a read error. The V call is TRBV2, the J call TRBJ2-5; no reliable D call. Germline V gene sequence: CDR1 SNHLY, CDR2 FYNNEI. This CDR3 contains 8 residues. For the CDR3, the DNA is TGTGCCAGCAGTGACACCCACTTC. Its protein is CASSDTHF.

V usage is TRBV5-1 and J usage is TRBJ1-1; D is unresolved. CDR3 size: 14 residues. V was shortened by 2 bases and J by 4 bases, with 12 bases between the two germline ends. CDR1 and CDR2 (germline): SGHRS, YFSETQ. The CDR3 here is CASSFGEGRTEAFF. CDR3 bases: TGCGCCAGCAGCTTTGGAGAGGGTCGCACTGAAGCTTTCTTT. Looking up the rest from reference TRBV5-1 and TRBJ1-1 gives the full variable domain: KAGVTQTPRYLIKTRGQQVTLSCSPISGHRSVSWYQQTPGQGLQFLFEYFSETQRNKGNFPGRFSGRQFSNSRSEMNVSTLELGDSALYLCASSFGEGRTEAFFGQGTRLTVV.

This clonotype has ten or more counts. The rearrangement uses TRBV15 and TRBJ1-4, with D perhaps matching TRBD1 (6 bases). V was pared by 5 bases and J by 2 bases, with 12 bases between. The CDR3 is 15 amino acids. CDR1 LNHNV and CDR2 YYDKDF come from the germline V gene (reference sequence). The CDR3 sequence is CATSGQGLTNEKLFF. Here the CDR3 DNA reads TGTGCCACCAGCGGTCAGGGGCTTACTAATGAAAAACTGTTTTTT.

This clonotype was found a few times. The CDR3 sequence is CASSIVWTSGSTDTQYF. In DNA, the CDR3 is TGTGCCAGTAGTATAGTTTGGACTAGCGGGAGCACAGATACGCAGTATTTT. The V call is TRBV19, the J call TRBJ2-3; TRBD2 matches at 11 bases. CDR3 length equals 17 residues. In germline, CDR1 is LNHDA, CDR2 SQIVND (reference sequence). The V and J ends lost 1 base and 0 bases, in that order; junction bases with no gene match: 3.

This clonotype occurred many times. The chain is built from TRBV7-9 and TRBJ2-7, with 9 positions matching TRBD1. CDR3 length equals 17 residues. Germline V CDR1 and CDR2: SEHNR, FQNEAQ (reference sequence). Germline trimming cut 1 base from V and 1 base from J; bases unmatched to any gene: 8. CDR3 in DNA: TGTGCCAGCAGCTTAGGACTACAGGGGGCGACGTCCTACGAGCAGTACTTC. Protein product: CASSLGLQGATSYEQYF. Full variable domain (missing parts from reference TRBV7-9 and TRBJ2-7): DTGVSQNPRHKITKRGQNVTFRCDPISEHNRLYWYRQTLGQGPEFLTYFQNEAQLEKSRLLSDRFSAERPKGSFSTLEIQRTEQGDSAMYLCASSLGLQGATSYEQYFGPGTRLTVT.

The V call is TRBV5-4, the J call TRBJ2-5, with 7 bases identical to TRBD1. V was pared by 5 bases and J by 3 bases, with 7 bases of the junction left unmatched. Germline CDR1 and CDR2: SGHNT and YYREEE (reference sequence). CDR3 size: 14 residues. CDR3 loop: CASSTGTVEETQYF. The CDR3 DNA sequence: TGTGCCAGCAGTACCGGGACAGTGGAAGAGACCCAGTACTTC. Full variable domain (rest looked up from reference TRBV5-4 and TRBJ2-5): ETGVTQSPTHLIKTRGQQVTLRCSSQSGHNTVSWYQQALGQGPQFIFQYYREEENGRGNFPPRFSGLQFPNYSSELNVNALELDDSALYLCASSTGTVEETQYFGPGTRLLVL.

The rearrangement uses TRBV19 and TRBJ2-4; D is perhaps TRBD2 (6 bases). The V gene lost 1 base and the J gene lost 16 bases, with 14 bases spanning the gap. The CDR3 contains 12 residues. Germline CDR1 reads LNHDA; CDR2 reads SQIVND (reference sequence). The CDR3 bases are TGTGCCAGTAGTATAGTTACCGGGAGAGTCTACTTC. Translating it yields CASSIVTGRVYF.

The chain recombines TRBV3-1 with TRBJ2-7; D is unclear. V was clipped by 6 bases and J by 0 bases, with 15 bases between them. Germline loops: CDR1 LGHDT, CDR2 YNNKEL (reference sequence). CDR3 length equals 15 residues. Here the CDR3 DNA reads TGTGCCAGCAGTTCGACCCCACCTGACTCCTACGAGCAGTACTTC. As protein: CASSSTPPDSYEQYF.

The chain links TRBV9 to TRBJ1-5, with D tentatively TRBD1 (6 bases). V gave up 0 bases and J gave up 2 bases, with 9 bases separating them. Looked up from germline, CDR1 is SGDLS and CDR2 is YYNGEE. There are 15 residues in the CDR3. The CDR3 loop is CASSVGQARNQPQHF. The CDR3 bases are TGTGCCAGCAGCGTAGGACAGGCTCGCAATCAGCCCCAGCATTTT.

This clonotype was picked up a small number of times. One junction end disagrees with the germline gene, perhaps due to a read error. This chain joins TRBV5-4 and TRBJ2-4; the match to TRBD1 covers 7 bases. CDR3 size: 14 residues. Germline CDR1 is SGHNT and CDR2 is YYREEE (reference sequence). CDR3 amino acids: CASSLWDSKNTQYF. CDR3 bases: TGTGCCAGCAGCTTATGGGACAGCAAAAACACTCAGTACTTC. Together with reference TRBV5-4 and TRBJ2-4, the CDR3 gives the full variable domain: ETGVTQSPTHLIKTRGQQVTLRCSSQSGHNTVSWYQQALGQGPQFIFQYYREEENGRGNFPPRFSGLQFPNYSSELNVNALELDDSALYLCASSLWDSKNTQYFGAGTRLSVL.

This clonotype was counted ten times or more. The chain couples TRBV27 to TRBJ2-7; D is ambiguous. The CDR3 is 13 amino acids. Germline V lookup: CDR1 MNHEY, CDR2 SMNVEV (reference sequence). Trimming shortened V by 5 bases and J by 0 bases, and 8 bases separated the two germline ends. The CDR3 protein is CASSRDVSYEQYF. Here the CDR3 DNA reads TGTGCCAGCAGTCGCGACGTCTCCTACGAGCAGTACTTC.

CDR3 in DNA: TGTGCCAGCAGTTACTCGAGCCGGGAGGGAACCTACGAGCAGTACTTC. Translation gives CASSYSSREGTYEQYF. The rearrangement uses TRBV6-5 and TRBJ2-7; 8 nucleotides match TRBD2. The V gene end was trimmed by 0 bases and the J gene end by 2 bases; junction bases not matched to a gene: 6. The germline V gene encodes CDR1 MNHEY and CDR2 SVGAGI. The CDR3 covers 16 residues.

The gene calls are TRBV19 and TRBJ2-7, with no clear D. Trimming removed 9 bases at V and 2 bases at J, with 11 bases between. CDR1 LNHDA and CDR2 SQIVND come from the germline V gene (reference sequence). The CDR3 runs 12 residues. CDR3 nucleotide sequence: TGTGCCAGCGGTCCGGGTCCCTACGAGCAGTACTTC. Encoded protein: CASGPGPYEQYF.

V and J are TRBV19 and TRBJ1-1; no clear D. CDR1 is LNHDA, CDR2 SQIVND, per germline (reference sequence). The V and J ends lost 5 bases and 0 bases respectively, with 10 bases between them. The CDR3 has 14 residues. The CDR3 is CASSSGPLNTEAFF. The CDR3 bases are TGTGCCAGTAGTTCCGGGCCCCTGAACACTGAAGCTTTCTTT.

This clonotype occurred many times. The chain carries TRBV12-3 or TRBV12-4 and TRBJ1-5; 7 bases match TRBD1. The J segment lost 2 bases and the V segment lost 3 bases, leaving 10 bases of the junction unmatched. The CDR3 length is 17 residues. The CDR3 protein is CASSFGVNRGGNQPQHF. The CDR3 DNA follows: TGTGCCAGCAGTTTTGGCGTTAACAGGGGAGGCAATCAGCCCCAGCATTTT.

In the case of this clonotype: It may be a read error: a sequence one base away is much more abundant. In nucleotides, the CDR3 is TGTGCCAGCAGTGAATCTGGGTATGGCTGCACCTTC. Residues: CASSESGYGCTF. The chain is built from TRBV2 and TRBJ1-2; D not certain. This CDR3 contains 12 residues. Germline V gene sequence: CDR1 SNHLY, CDR2 FYNNEI.

This clonotype occurred many times. V is TRBV10-3 and J is TRBJ1-6, with D possibly being TRBD1 (5 bases). Between the trimmed V and J ends, which lost 4 bases and 5 bases, there was a span of 12 bases. The CDR3 extends over 15 amino acids. Germline CDR1 ENHRY, CDR2 SYGVKD. As DNA, the CDR3 is TGTGCCATCAGTGTTGAGGGGATGGATAATTCACCCCTCCACTTT. It codes for CAISVEGMDNSPLHF.

This clonotype was seen at least ten times. The rearrangement joins TRBV3-1 to TRBJ2-2; tentative D call: TRBD2 (6 bases). Looked up from germline, CDR1 is LGHDT and CDR2 is YNNKEL (reference sequence). The CDR3 covers 17 residues. V lost 4 bases and J lost 0, with 15 bases in between. CDR3: CASSRLGREANTGELFF. Written as DNA, the CDR3 is TGTGCCAGCAGCCGTCTGGGGCGGGAAGCGAACACCGGGGAGCTGTTTTTT.

The chain carries TRBV28 and TRBJ2-3; TRBD1 agrees at 8 bases. CDR1 and CDR2 from the germline V gene are MDHEN and SYDVKM. This CDR3 is 14 amino acids long. Trimming cost V 6 bases and J 3 bases; bases outside gene matches: 5. The CDR3 loop is CASRNRGITDTQYF. The CDR3 region has the DNA TGTGCCAGCAGAAACAGGGGGATTACAGATACGCAGTATTTT.

This clonotype was found many times. The chain couples TRBV3-1 to TRBJ2-3; TRBD2 agrees at 11 bases. Germline V lookup: CDR1 LGHDT, CDR2 YNNKEL (reference sequence). J gave up 3 bases and V 7 bases, and 3 bases lay outside the gene matches. CDR3 length: 14 amino acids. CDR3 region: CASKLAGVTDTQYF. DNA of the CDR3: TGTGCCAGCAAACTAGCGGGAGTAACAGATACGCAGTATTTT.